These 13 T cell receptor beta chains originate from one sample sequenced in a study of CD8+ T cells in alopecia areata. Noted treatment: oral pan-JAK inhibitor, 5-10 mg twice daily. Reverse transcribed after extraction, RNA yielded cDNA as the sequencing template. Repertoires were generated with immunoSEQ multiplex PCR, while TCRdb's copy carries only in-frame clones and drops some. The sample lists 95,000 to 100,000 clones; 60% to 75% were seen once. Source: CD8+ T cells sorted from blood, taken at week 4, from a patient treated with tofacitinib. The source is a human donor with alopecia areata.

This clone was detected only a few times. The gene calls are TRBV29-1 and TRBJ1-1; D uncertain. CDR3 length: 14 residues. Germline V lookup: CDR1 SQVTM, CDR2 ANQGSEA. The V end lost 5 bases, the J end lost 0 bases, and 13 bases lay between the germline ends. The CDR3 region is CSVWTVGLNTEAFF. In nucleotides, the CDR3 is TGCAGCGTTTGGACGGTGGGTCTGAACACTGAAGCTTTCTTT.

This clone was seen once. The genes are TRBV7-9 and TRBJ2-3, with D possibly TRBD1 on 6 matching bases. Germline CDR1 is SEHNR and CDR2 is FQNEAQ (reference sequence). V was trimmed by 4 bases and J by 0 bases, leaving 14 bases between them. The CDR3 loop spans 16 amino acids. The CDR3 here is CASSSDSDASTDTQYF. CDR3 nucleotides: TGTGCCAGCAGCTCGGACAGTGACGCTAGCACAGATACGCAGTATTTT.

The genes are TRBV27 and TRBJ1-2; D unresolved. CDR3 length equals 11 residues. The V and J ends lost 8 bases and 6 bases respectively, with 10 bases between them. From germline, CDR1 is MNHEY and CDR2 SMNVEV (reference sequence). CDR3 DNA: TGTGCCAGCGGAAGGGTTAATGGCTACACCTTC. It encodes CASGRVNGYTF.

This chain joins TRBV29-1 and TRBJ1-2, with TRBD1 identical over 9 bases. V lost 6 bases and J lost 3; bases outside the gene matches: 8. The CDR3 length is 14 residues. Germline CDR1 is SQVTM and CDR2 is ANQGSEA. Here the CDR3 DNA reads TGCAGCGTCAAGGTCACAGGGGGCTACTATGGCTACACCTTC. This encodes CSVKVTGGYYGYTF.

The chain joins TRBV2 to TRBJ2-7; 7 nucleotides align to TRBD1. Germline V CDR1 and CDR2: SNHLY, FYNNEI. The trim removed 1 base at V and 0 bases at J, leaving 3 bases unmatched. The CDR3 runs to 15 residues. CDR3 sequence reads: CASSEGSGGSYEQYF. The CDR3, as DNA: TGTGCCAGCAGTGAAGGTTCAGGGGGCTCCTACGAGCAGTACTTC.

CDR3 bases: TGTGCCAGCAGTCCTCCCCAGCCTAGCACAGATACGCAGTATTTT. It codes for CASSPPQPSTDTQYF. The V call is TRBV6-5, the J call TRBJ2-3; D is uncertain. The CDR3 consists of 15 residues. Trimming removed 5 bases from V and 0 bases from J, with 12 bases in between. Per germline, CDR1 MNHEY and CDR2 SVGAGI.

The rearrangement uses TRBV5-1 and TRBJ2-1, with a weak D call TRBD2 (6 bases). V lost 0 bases and J 7 bases, leaving 29 bases between the germline ends. The CDR3 is made up of 20 amino acids. Germline loops: CDR1 SGHRS, CDR2 YFSETQ. Here the CDR3 DNA reads TGCGCCAGCAGCTTGGTGGTTGGGCGGGGCCTTCACCTGTTTATGAATGAGCAGTTCTTC. Translation: CASSLVVGRGLHLFMNEQFF.

The chain has TRBV13 and TRBJ1-1; possibly TRBD1 for D (6 bases). The germline V gene has CDR1 PRHDT and CDR2 FYEKMQ (reference sequence). V was clipped by 0 bases and J by 0 bases, with 8 bases between them. The CDR3 length is 15 residues. Written as DNA, the CDR3 is TGTGCCAGCAGCTTAGGCCAGGGGCTGAACACTGAAGCTTTCTTT. Residues: CASSLGQGLNTEAFF.

The chain couples TRBV7-9 to TRBJ2-4, with D tentatively TRBD2 (5 bases). Looked up from germline, CDR1 is SEHNR and CDR2 is FQNEAQ (reference sequence). The CDR3 runs to 16 residues. Deletions cut 5 bases from V and 8 bases from J, with 22 bases between. The CDR3 spells CASSAQEELGEYIQYF. CDR3 sequence (DNA): TGTGCCAGCAGCGCCCAAGAGGAGCTCGGGGAGTACATTCAGTACTTC.

The rearrangement links TRBV7-9 to TRBJ1-2; no definite D call. This CDR3 contains 16 residues. CDR1 SEHNR and CDR2 FQNEAQ come from the germline V gene (reference sequence). The V end was cut by 1 base, the J end by 3 bases, with 15 bases between. The CDR3 coding sequence is TGTGCCAGCAGCTTAGGAAGGTCTTCAGTCGACTATGGCTACACCTTC. Its translation is CASSLGRSSVDYGYTF.

V and J are TRBV7-9 and TRBJ2-2; D perhaps matches TRBD2 (6 bases). The CDR3 runs 15 residues. Germline V gives CDR1 SEHNR, CDR2 FQNEAQ (reference sequence). Trimming cost V 7 bases and J 2 bases, with 14 bases left between them. Here the CDR3 DNA reads TGTGCCAGCACCCCGGGGGACTTAAACACCGGGGAGCTGTTTTTT. This sequence encodes CASTPGDLNTGELFF.

This rearrangement joins TRBV2 to TRBJ1-2; no reliable D call. CDR1 and CDR2 (germline): SNHLY, FYNNEI. The length of the CDR3 is 17 residues. Deletions cut 3 bases from V and 2 bases from J, with 19 bases between. The CDR3 here is CASSETVGSDPNYGYTF. CDR3 DNA: TGTGCCAGCAGTGAGACGGTCGGCAGTGACCCCAACTATGGCTACACCTTC.

This clone has just one count. This chain joins TRBV11-2 and TRBJ2-7; 8 bases match TRBD1. CDR1 and CDR2 from the germline V gene are SGHAT and FQNNGV. This CDR3 region has 13 residues. V trimming: 3 bases; J trimming: 3 bases; junction bases outside the gene matches: 1. The CDR3 region has the DNA TGTGCCAGCAGCTTGGGGACAGGCTACGAGCAGTACTTC. Protein: CASSLGTGYEQYF.